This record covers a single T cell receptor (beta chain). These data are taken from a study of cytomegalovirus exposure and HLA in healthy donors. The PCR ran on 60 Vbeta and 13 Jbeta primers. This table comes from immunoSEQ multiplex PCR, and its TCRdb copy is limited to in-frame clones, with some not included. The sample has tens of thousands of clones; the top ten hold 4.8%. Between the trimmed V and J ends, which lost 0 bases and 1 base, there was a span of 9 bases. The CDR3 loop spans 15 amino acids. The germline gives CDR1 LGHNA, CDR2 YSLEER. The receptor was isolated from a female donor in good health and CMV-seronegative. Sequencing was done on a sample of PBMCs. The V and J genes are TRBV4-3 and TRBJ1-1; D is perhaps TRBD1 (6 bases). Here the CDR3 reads CASSQETGRNTEAFF. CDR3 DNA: TGCGCCAGCAGCCAAGAAACAGGGAGGAACACTGAAGCTTTCTTT.